The 12 T cell receptor beta chains presented below share a single source sample, sequenced in a study of metastatic and nonmetastatic thyroid tumors (dated by TCRdb to the early 2020s). The library relied on PCR. These reads were obtained on an Illumina HiSeq 4000. TCRdb ran its own pipeline on the public reads, namely fastp trimming at Q25 and MiXCR clone calling, and kept in-frame beta chains. The sample yields 60,000 or so clones; just under 30% were counted once. In total, the top ten clones hold about 16% of the sample. No patient had received any treatment before thyroid surgery. Input material: blood. The receptor set was obtained from a female donor with papillary thyroid cancer or a benign thyroid nodule (not recorded which). Some clones in this sample may be carry-over from other donors' samples.

This clone was counted between two and nine times. The V gene is TRBV6-1, the J gene TRBJ2-6; D unresolved. The CDR3 is made up of 15 amino acids. V lost 2 bases and J lost 3, with 8 bases in between. Germline loops: CDR1 MNHNS, CDR2 SASEGT. CDR3 protein: CASSEKAGGANVLTF. CDR3 sequence (DNA): TGTGCCAGCAGTGAAAAGGCAGGTGGGGCCAACGTCCTGACTTTC.

This clone was seen a handful of times. The chain is built from TRBV28 and TRBJ1-4, with D hard to call. CDR1 is MDHEN and CDR2 is SYDVKM in the germline V gene. Trimming pared 3 bases from V and 0 bases from J, leaving 8 bases between. The CDR3 length is 15 residues. The CDR3 nucleotides are TGTGCCAGCAGTTTGGGAGACTCAACTAATGAAAAACTGTTTTTT. Translating it yields CASSLGDSTNEKLFF.

This clone was recorded a few times. The genes are TRBV6-1 and TRBJ1-1, with D perhaps TRBD1 (6 bases). V lost 6 bases to trimming and J lost 7 bases, with 15 bases between them. This CDR3 has 13 amino acids. Germline V gives CDR1 MNHNS, CDR2 SASEGT. The CDR3 DNA is TGTGCCAGCAGCCAGAGGGGGGCGGGTGAAGCTTTCTTT. Translating it yields CASSQRGAGEAFF.

This clone was observed a handful of times. The chain carries TRBV7-9 and TRBJ2-3; perhaps TRBD2 as D (6 bases). Trimming removed 5 bases at V and 1 base at J, with 10 bases between. The CDR3 covers 14 residues. Germline lookup yields CDR1 SEHNR and CDR2 FQNEAQ (reference sequence). The CDR3, as DNA: TGTGCCAGCAGCCCGAAGCGGGGCACAGATACGCAGTATTTT. Residues: CASSPKRGTDTQYF.

This clone was counted a few times. The rearrangement uses TRBV6-1 and TRBJ1-2; a possible D gene is TRBD1 (5 bases). Per germline, CDR1 MNHNS and CDR2 SASEGT. CDR3 length: 14 residues. V was trimmed by 8 bases and J by 5 bases, leaving 18 bases between them. CDR3 nucleotide sequence: TGTGCCAGCTCCGTCGAGGGCGGGGGATATGGCTACACCTTC. This codes for CASSVEGGGYGYTF.

This clone has ten or more counts. The rearrangement links TRBV19 to TRBJ2-7, with TRBD1 as a possible D gene (5 bases). Germline values: CDR1 LNHDA, CDR2 SQIVND (reference sequence). V dropped 6 bases and J dropped 4 bases, with 7 bases sitting between them. The CDR3 is 11 amino acids. CDR3 DNA: TGTGCCAGTAGCTCAGGGTACGAGCAGTACTTC. It encodes CASSSGYEQYF.

The chain uses TRBV24-1 and TRBJ2-1, with 10 bases identical to TRBD2. The CDR3 contains 14 residues. The germline V gene has CDR1 KGHDR and CDR2 SFDVKD. J lost 4 bases, V lost 6 bases, and 2 bases had no gene match. Here the CDR3 DNA reads TGTGCCACCAGTACTAGCGGGACTTACAATGAGCAGTTCTTC. Encoded protein: CATSTSGTYNEQFF.

V and J are TRBV11-1 and TRBJ2-3; unclear D gene. Between the trimmed V and J ends, which lost 5 bases and 4 bases, there was a span of 7 bases. The germline V gene encodes CDR1 SGHAT and CDR2 FQDESV (reference sequence). CDR3 length: 12 residues. For the CDR3, the DNA is TGTGCCAGCAGCCTATCGGCAGATACGCAGTATTTT. It translates to CASSLSADTQYF.

This chain joins TRBV6-5 and TRBJ1-4, with no clear D. The CDR3 runs 13 residues. From germline, CDR1 is MNHEY and CDR2 SVGAGI. Trimming shortened V by 7 bases and J by 5 bases, and 11 bases separated the two germline ends. The CDR3 protein is CASTGVLNEKLFF. CDR3 DNA sequence: TGTGCCAGCACCGGGGTCTTGAATGAAAAACTGTTTTTT.

V is TRBV12-3 or TRBV12-4 and J is TRBJ2-3; 11 nucleotides agree with TRBD2. This CDR3 comprises 16 residues. With V trimmed by 6 bases and J by 4 bases, 9 bases remained unmatched. In nucleotides, the CDR3 is TGTGCCAGCAGCCTCCTAGCGGGAGGTGGAGCAGATACGCAGTATTTT. This sequence encodes CASSLLAGGGADTQYF.

V is TRBV10-3 and J is TRBJ1-2; 9 bases map to TRBD1. The CDR3 extends over 14 amino acids. The germline CDR1 and CDR2 sequences are ENHRY and SYGVKD. V was clipped by 3 bases and J by 2 bases; unmatched bases: 1. CDR3 sequence: CAISDDRGNYGYTF. The CDR3 DNA sequence: TGTGCCATCAGTGACGACAGGGGGAACTATGGCTACACCTTC.

J is TRBJ1-1 and V is TRBV6-1; D is unclear. The CDR3 length is 13 residues. Trimming left V 5 bases short and J 10 bases short, with 17 bases between. From germline, CDR1 is MNHNS and CDR2 SASEGT. This chain's CDR3 is CASSLPAEGRAFF. The CDR3 nucleotides read TGTGCCAGCAGTTTACCGGCGGAGGGAAGAGCTTTCTTT.